The 2 T cell receptor beta chains below come from one sample, sequenced in a study of T cell responses to AZD1222 COVID-19 vaccine (dated by TCRdb to the early 2020s). The method was the immunoSEQ multiplex PCR assay. TCRdb stores this immuneACCESS table with in-frame sequences only. Part of the clones is absent; in the studies checked, under half of the shortfall reflects unresolved V genes, and no reason is known for the rest. The sample includes under 200,000 clones, with approximately 94% observed a single time. The top ten hold 3.6% of the sample. The sample's time point label, in plain terms: about 28 days (+/-7) after the second vaccine dose. The meaning of the sample's treatment or condition label: meningococcal conjugate vaccine given as trial control. The sample in question was peripheral blood, obtained 28 days after the second dose of the MenACWY control vaccine. These receptors originate from an adult who received the MenACWY meningococcal vaccine as a control.

The rearrangement uses TRBV7-6 and TRBJ1-2; D may be TRBD1 (5 bases). CDR3 length equals 13 residues. V was trimmed by 5 bases and J by 5 bases, leaving 12 bases between them. Germline V CDR1 and CDR2: SGHVS, FNYEAQ. The CDR3 protein is CASSAGRRYGYTF. As DNA, the CDR3 is TGTGCCAGCAGCGCGGGACGGCGATATGGCTACACCTTC.

This clone came up once. This chain links TRBV7-6 with TRBJ1-3; D remains ambiguous. This CDR3 has 15 amino acids. V lost 6 bases, J lost 0 bases, and 12 bases lay in between. The germline CDR1 and CDR2 sequences are SGHVS and FNYEAQ. The CDR3 nucleotides are TGTGCCAGCAGTCCCGTGGCGAGCTCTGGAAACACCATATATTTT. It translates to CASSPVASSGNTIYF.